The entry below describes one T cell receptor (beta chain). Its antigen is not identified. Extracted from the samples, RNA was reverse transcribed into cDNA to serve as the sequencing template. The table came from immunoSEQ multiplex PCR; TCRdb's copy has only in-frame clones and leaves some out. The data show 150,000 or so clones, with about 70% seen just once and more than 9.5% held by the top ten. From PBMCs, CD4+ and CD8+ T cells were sorted. These data belong to a study of CD8+ T cells in alopecia areata. Whole-study context: Treatment with tofacitinib (6 to 18 months) was followed by 6 months off drug. Study-wide results and limits: Greater clonality was observed in lesional scalp samples, especially alopecia totalis/universalis, versus normal scalp. TCR sharing was clearer in mice than between patients, perhaps partly owing to patient HLA diversity.

Between the trimmed V and J ends, which lost 6 bases and 0 bases, there was a span of 12 bases. Looked up from germline, CDR1 is MNHEY and CDR2 is SMNVEV (reference sequence). The CDR3 is made up of 15 amino acids. The rearrangement joins TRBV27 to TRBJ1-5, with D perhaps matching TRBD1 (5 bases). Source: CD8+ T cells sorted from blood, taken at week 0. The TCR originated in a human donor with alopecia areata. CDR3 protein: CASSLGTPSNQPQHF. The DNA of the CDR3 is TGTGCCAGCAGCCTGGGGACCCCTAGCAATCAGCCCCAGCATTTT.